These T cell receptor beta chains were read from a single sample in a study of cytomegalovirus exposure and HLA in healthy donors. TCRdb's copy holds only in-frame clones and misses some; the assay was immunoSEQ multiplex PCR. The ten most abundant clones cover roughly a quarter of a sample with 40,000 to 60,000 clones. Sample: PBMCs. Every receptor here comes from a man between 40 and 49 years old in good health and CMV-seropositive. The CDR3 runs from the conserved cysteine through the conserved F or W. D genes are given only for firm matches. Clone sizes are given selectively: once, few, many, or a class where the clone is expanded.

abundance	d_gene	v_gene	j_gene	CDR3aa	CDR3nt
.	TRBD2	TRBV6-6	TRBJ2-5	CASSWTSGGETQYF	TGTGCCAGCAGCTGGACTAGCGGGGGGGAGACCCAGTACTTC
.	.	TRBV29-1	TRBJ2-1	CSVADYSYNEQFF	TGCAGCGTTGCAGATTACTCCTACAATGAGCAGTTCTTC
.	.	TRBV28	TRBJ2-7	CASTSLNRQQYF	TGTGCCAGCACCTCTTTAAACAGGCAGCAGTACTTC
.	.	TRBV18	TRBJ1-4	CASSPWAVLATNEKLFF	TGTGCCAGCTCACCATGGGCAGTCCTTGCAACTAATGAAAAACTGTTTTTT
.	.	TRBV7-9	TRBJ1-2	CASSLAGTGYGYTF	TGTGCCAGCAGCTTAGCGGGTACGGGGTATGGCTACACCTTC
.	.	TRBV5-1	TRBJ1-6	CASSLAVGDRSPLHF	TGCGCCAGCAGCTTGGCCGTAGGAGACCGGTCACCCCTCCACTTT
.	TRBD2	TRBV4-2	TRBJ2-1	CASSQDLGGGSYNEQFF	TGTGCCAGCAGCCAAGATCTCGGCGGGGGCTCCTACAATGAGCAGTTCTTC
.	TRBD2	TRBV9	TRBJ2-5	CASSGGGQETQYF	TGTGCCAGCAGCGGGGGGGGTCAAGAGACCCAGTACTTC
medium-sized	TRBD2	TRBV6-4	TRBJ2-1	CASSDSETSVSTVF	TGTGCCAGCAGTGACTCCGAGACTAGCGTCAGTACAGTCTTC
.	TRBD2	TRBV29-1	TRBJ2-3	CSSGTSGSTDTQYF	TGCAGCTCCGGGACTAGCGGGAGCACAGATACGCAGTATTTT
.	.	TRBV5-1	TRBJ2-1	CASSLSLASLNEQFF	TGCGCCAGCAGCTTGAGTCTAGCGAGCTTGAATGAGCAGTTCTTC
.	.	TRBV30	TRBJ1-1	CAWRSWTGTEAFF	TGTGCCTGGAGATCCTGGACTGGAACTGAAGCTTTCTTT
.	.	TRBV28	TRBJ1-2	CASGGSYGYTF	TGTGCCAGCGGGGGGAGCTATGGCTACACCTTC
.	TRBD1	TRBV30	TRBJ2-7	CAWQGAIYEQYF	TGTGCCTGGCAGGGGGCGATCTACGAGCAGTACTTC
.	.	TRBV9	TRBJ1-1	CASSVALNTEAFF	TGTGCCAGCAGCGTAGCTCTGAACACTGAAGCTTTCTTT
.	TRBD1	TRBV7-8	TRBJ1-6	CASDGGQGLENSPLHF	TGTGCCTCCGATGGGGGACAGGGGCTGGAGAATTCACCCCTCCACTTT
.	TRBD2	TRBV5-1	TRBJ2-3	CASSLSLAGVSDTQYF	TGCGCCAGCAGCTTGTCCCTAGCGGGAGTTTCAGATACGCAGTATTTT
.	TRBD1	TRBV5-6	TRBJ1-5	CASSIDRDQPQHF	TGTGCCAGCAGCATCGACAGGGATCAGCCCCAGCATTTT
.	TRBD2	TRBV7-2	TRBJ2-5	CASSFGRGRGAETQYF	TGTGCCAGCAGCTTCGGGAGGGGCAGAGGGGCAGAGACCCAGTACTTC
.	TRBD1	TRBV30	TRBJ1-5	CAWSQGGQPQHF	TGTGCCTGGAGTCAGGGGGGTCAGCCCCAGCATTTT
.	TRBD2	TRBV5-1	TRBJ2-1	CASSLTSGTTSSYNEQFF	TGCGCCAGCAGCTTGACCTCCGGGACTACGAGCTCCTACAATGAGCAGTTCTTC
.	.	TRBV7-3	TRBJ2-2	CASSDRHFTGELFF	TGTGCCAGCAGCGACAGACACTTCACCGGGGAGCTGTTTTTT
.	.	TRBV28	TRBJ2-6	CASSAYRAGANVLTF	TGTGCCAGCAGTGCTTACAGGGCTGGGGCCAACGTCCTGACTTTC
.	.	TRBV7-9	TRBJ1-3	CASSLASLSGNTIYF	TGTGCCAGCAGCTTAGCGTCACTCTCTGGAAACACCATATATTTT
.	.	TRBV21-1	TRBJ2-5	CASKLAGNQETQYF	TGTGCCAGCAAGCTAGCGGGAAACCAAGAGACCCAGTACTTC
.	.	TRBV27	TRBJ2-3	CASLKRGPSTDTQYF	TGTGCCAGCCTTAAGCGCGGGCCGAGCACAGATACGCAGTATTTT
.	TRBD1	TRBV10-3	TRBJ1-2	CAISGGQGDNYGYTF	TGTGCCATCAGTGGCGGACAGGGTGATAACTATGGCTACACCTTC
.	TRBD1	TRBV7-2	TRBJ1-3	CASSSRQGANTIYF	TGTGCCAGCAGCTCCCGACAGGGTGCAAACACCATATATTTT
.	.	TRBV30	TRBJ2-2	CAWNRPGELFF	TGTGCCTGGAATCGTCCCGGGGAGCTGTTTTTT
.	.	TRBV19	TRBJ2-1	CASSEMDEQFF	TGTGCCAGTTCCGAGATGGATGAGCAGTTCTTC
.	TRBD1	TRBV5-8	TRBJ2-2	CASRVRDRGRRRELFF	TGTGCCAGCAGAGTGAGGGACAGGGGGCGTCGCCGGGAGCTGTTTTTT
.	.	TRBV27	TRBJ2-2	CASSSGELVVGELFF	TGTGCCAGCAGTTCAGGGGAACTAGTCGTCGGGGAGCTGTTTTTT
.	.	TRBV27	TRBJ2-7	CASGHYEQYF	TGTGCCAGCGGGCACTACGAGCAGTACTTC
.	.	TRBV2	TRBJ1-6	CATLGDVSSPLHF	TGTGCCACCCTCGGGGATGTTAGTTCACCCCTCCACTTT
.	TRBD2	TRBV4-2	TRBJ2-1	CASSQDTSGGGNEQFF	TGTGCCAGCAGCCAAGATACTAGCGGGGGAGGTAATGAGCAGTTCTTC